This T cell receptor beta chain emerged from a study of OX40 agonist ivuxolimab in advanced cancers. Libraries were prepared by immunoSEQ multiplex PCR; TCRdb keeps only in-frame clonotypes and omits some of them. The table has tens of thousands of clones, just over 85% seen once; the top ten hold approximately 1.2%. The germline CDR1 and CDR2 sequences are LNHNV and YYDKDF (reference sequence). This CDR3 region has 15 residues. The V gene lost 3 bases and the J gene lost 8 bases, with 19 bases spanning the gap. Study findings and constraints: At 0.1 to 3.0 mg/kg and by week 6, clonal expansion occurred in CD4+ and CD8+ blood T cells.

For this clone: Its antigen is as yet unknown.

Material: CD4+ or CD8+ T cells sorted from blood, obtained in a trial of the OX40 agonist ivuxolimab. The V and J genes are TRBV15 and TRBJ1-2; TRBD1 is a possible D gene (6 bases). This receptor was obtained from an adult with an advanced solid tumor such as melanoma, head and neck, liver or kidney cancer. CDR3 in DNA: TGTGCCACCAGCAGGACATTGACAGGTCCGTCAGGCTACACCTTC. Translated: CATSRTLTGPSGYTF.